A single sample gave rise to the 14 T cell receptor beta chains below, sequenced in a study of blood T cell repertoires in COVID-19. This table comes from immunoSEQ multiplex PCR, and its TCRdb copy is limited to in-frame clones, with some not included. Among 200,000 or so clones listed, about 80% were seen once. Sample: peripheral blood. These receptor sequences come from a human donor with acute or convalescent COVID-19. The donor label of this sample is uncertain.

The V gene is TRBV29-1, the J gene TRBJ2-1, with a weak D call TRBD2 (6 bases). Germline loops: CDR1 SQVTM, CDR2 ANQGSEA. The CDR3 sequence is 14 residues long. Trimming left V 7 bases short and J 0 bases short, with 13 bases between. The CDR3 DNA is TGCAGCGGCGTCCGGGGGAGCTCCTACAATGAGCAGTTCTTC. This sequence encodes CSGVRGSSYNEQFF.

Concerning this clone itself: Other DNA sequences from this sample encode an identical CDR3 as well. The CDR3 coding sequence is TGTGCCAGCAGCTTAGGGCTAGCGGGAGTCTACGAGCAGTACTTC. This sequence encodes CASSLGLAGVYEQYF. This chain joins TRBV7-2 and TRBJ2-7, with TRBD2 matching 10 bases. The CDR3 length is 15 residues. With 1 base clipped from V and 3 bases from J, the junction kept 3 bases outside the gene matches. CDR1 is SGHTA and CDR2 is FQGNSA in the germline V gene.

The rearrangement uses TRBV5-6 and TRBJ1-2; perhaps TRBD1 as D (5 bases). The ends were cut back, 3 bases at V and 5 bases at J, with 23 bases in the middle. Germline V CDR1 and CDR2: SGHDT, YYEEEE. CDR3 length equals 17 residues. The CDR3 protein is CASSSSTLGPRVYGYTF. CDR3 coding DNA: TGTGCCAGCAGCTCGTCCACCCTAGGACCCAGGGTATATGGCTACACCTTC.

This sequence joins TRBV7-9 and TRBJ2-3; 10 nucleotides align to TRBD2. Germline CDR1 is SEHNR and CDR2 is FQNEAQ (reference sequence). This CDR3 comprises 16 residues. J lost 4 bases, V lost 4 bases, and 8 bases had no gene match. Here the CDR3 reads CASSYALAGGADTQYF. As DNA, the CDR3 is TGTGCCAGCAGCTACGCCTTAGCGGGAGGTGCAGATACGCAGTATTTT.

The genes are TRBV5-1 and TRBJ2-3; D unclear. Germline-derived CDR1 and CDR2 are SGHRS and YFSETQ. Trimming removed 2 bases at V and 3 bases at J, with 16 bases between. The CDR3 consists of 16 residues. The CDR3 here is CASSFRQSFGTDTQYF. CDR3 sequence (DNA): TGCGCCAGCAGCTTCAGACAATCTTTTGGGACAGATACGCAGTATTTT.

This clone was observed once. The J gene is TRBJ2-1, the V gene TRBV19, with 9 bases that match TRBD2. The CDR3 totals 16 residues. V gave up 4 bases and J gave up 7 bases; unmatched junction bases: 11. The germline gives CDR1 LNHDA, CDR2 SQIVND (reference sequence). The CDR3 loop is CASSKLHSGSSNEQFF. The CDR3, as DNA: TGTGCCAGTAGTAAACTACATAGCGGGAGTAGTAATGAGCAGTTCTTC.

This clone was counted only a few times. The rearrangement links TRBV6-5 to TRBJ1-2; 7 bases match TRBD1. There are 15 residues in the CDR3. V was clipped by 6 bases and J by 2 bases; unmatched bases: 9. Germline V gene data show CDR1 as MNHEY and CDR2 as SVGAGI. CDR3 sequence reads: CASSQAGGLNYGYTF. In nucleotides, the CDR3 is TGTGCCAGCAGCCAAGCAGGGGGGCTCAACTATGGCTACACCTTC.

This clone was seen just once. The genes are TRBV5-1 and TRBJ2-2; tentatively, D is TRBD2 (6 bases). Trimming pared 1 base from V and 6 bases from J, leaving 13 bases between. Germline V gene data show CDR1 as SGHRS and CDR2 as YFSETQ. CDR3 length: 15 residues. The CDR3 protein is CASSLPGVQPGELFF. In nucleotides, the CDR3 is TGCGCCAGCAGCTTGCCGGGAGTTCAACCCGGGGAGCTGTTTTTT.

The chain employs TRBV4-2 and TRBJ2-3; 10 nucleotides line up with TRBD2. This CDR3 spans 20 amino acids. Unmatched junction bases numbered 12, after V lost 0 bases and J lost 0 bases. Looked up from germline, CDR1 is LGHNA and CDR2 is YNFKEQ. The CDR3 is CASSQDQSSGRLLSTDTQYF. As DNA, the CDR3 is TGTGCCAGCAGCCAAGATCAGAGTAGCGGGAGGCTTCTTAGCACAGATACGCAGTATTTT.

This rearrangement joins TRBV30 to TRBJ1-1; no clear D gene. V was cut by 5 bases and J by 8 bases, with 15 bases left in between. The CDR3 covers 12 residues. CDR1 GTSNPN and CDR2 SVGIG come from the germline V gene (reference sequence). CDR3 nucleotide sequence: TGTGCCTGGTTACGGGAGAGCGGAGAAGCTTTCTTT. Translating gives CAWLRESGEAFF.

As DNA, the CDR3 is TGTGCCAGCTCAGAACAGGGGGTGAGCGCTGGAAACACCATATATTTT. Amino acid sequence: CASSEQGVSAGNTIYF. The chain is built from TRBV18 and TRBJ1-3, with 8 nucleotides matching TRBD1. Germline loops: CDR1 KGHSH, CDR2 LQKENI. The CDR3 is made up of 16 amino acids. Trimming took 5 bases from V and 2 from J; bases not matched to a gene: 8.

This clone was seen a few times. The V gene is TRBV7-9, the J gene TRBJ2-7, with 11 nucleotides matching TRBD2. This CDR3 region has 14 residues. Germline assignment: CDR1 SEHNR and CDR2 FQNEAQ (reference sequence). The V gene end was trimmed by 1 base and the J gene end by 13 bases; junction bases not matched to a gene: 9. DNA of the CDR3: TGTGCCAGCAGCTTAGGGGAATTAGCGGGAGGGCAATACTTC. This encodes CASSLGELAGGQYF.

This clone appeared a single time. The gene calls are TRBV29-1 and TRBJ2-1, with a possible D match to TRBD1 (6 bases). The CDR3 totals 13 residues. V was clipped by 4 bases and J by 6 bases, with 13 bases between them. CDR1 and CDR2 (germline): SQVTM, ANQGSEA. The chain's CDR3 is CSVASSRGNEQFF. CDR3 DNA: TGCAGCGTTGCAAGCTCCAGGGGCAATGAGCAGTTCTTC.

This clone was seen a few times. The V call is TRBV6-2 or TRBV6-3, the J call TRBJ1-6; 10 positions match TRBD1. Germline CDR1 MNHEY, CDR2 SVGEGT. The CDR3 has 16 residues. V lost 6 bases to trimming and J lost 12 bases; unmatched junction nucleotides: 14. The CDR3 sequence: CASSPSPGTGVRPLHF. Written as DNA, the CDR3 is TGTGCCAGCAGCCCTTCCCCCGGGACAGGGGTTCGACCCCTCCACTTT.